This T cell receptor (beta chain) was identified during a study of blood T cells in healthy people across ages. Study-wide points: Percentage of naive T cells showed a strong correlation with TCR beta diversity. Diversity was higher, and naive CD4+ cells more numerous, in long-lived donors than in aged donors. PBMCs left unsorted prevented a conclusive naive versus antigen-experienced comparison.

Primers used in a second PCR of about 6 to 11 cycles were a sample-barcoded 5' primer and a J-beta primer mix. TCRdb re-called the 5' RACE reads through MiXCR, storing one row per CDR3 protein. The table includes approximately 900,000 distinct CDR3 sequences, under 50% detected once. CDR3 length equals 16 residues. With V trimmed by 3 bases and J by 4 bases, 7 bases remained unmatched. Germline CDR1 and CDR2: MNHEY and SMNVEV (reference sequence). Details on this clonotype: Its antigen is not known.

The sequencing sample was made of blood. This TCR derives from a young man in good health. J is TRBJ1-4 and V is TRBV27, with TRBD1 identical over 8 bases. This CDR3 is CASSFRTGKVNEKLFF. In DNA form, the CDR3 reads TGTGCCAGCAGTTTTCGGACAGGGAAAGTTAATGAAAAACTGTTTTTT.